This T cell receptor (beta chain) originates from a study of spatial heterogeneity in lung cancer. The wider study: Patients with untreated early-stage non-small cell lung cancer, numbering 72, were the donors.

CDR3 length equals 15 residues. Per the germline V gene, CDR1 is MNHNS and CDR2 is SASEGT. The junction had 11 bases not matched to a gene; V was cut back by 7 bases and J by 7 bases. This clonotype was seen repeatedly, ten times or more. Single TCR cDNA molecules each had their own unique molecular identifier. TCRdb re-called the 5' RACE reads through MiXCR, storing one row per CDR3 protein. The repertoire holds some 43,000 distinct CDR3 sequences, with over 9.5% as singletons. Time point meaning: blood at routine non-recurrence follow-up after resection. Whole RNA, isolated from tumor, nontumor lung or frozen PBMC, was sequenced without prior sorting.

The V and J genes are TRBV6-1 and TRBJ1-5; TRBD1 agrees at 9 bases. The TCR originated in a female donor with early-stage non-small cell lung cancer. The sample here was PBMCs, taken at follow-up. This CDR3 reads CASTPGTGLEQPQHF. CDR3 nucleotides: TGTGCCAGCACCCCCGGGACAGGGTTGGAGCAGCCCCAGCATTTT.